This T cell receptor beta chain was retrieved from a study of siplizumab effects on memory and regulatory T cells. Profiling relied on immunoSEQ multiplex PCR, and the TCRdb table lists in-frame clones only, not all of them. This sample has 87,000 or so clones, with about 90% found just once. This CDR3 contains 13 residues. From germline, CDR1 is SGHAT and CDR2 FQNNGV. V lost 6 bases, J lost 3 bases, and 2 bases stayed unmatched. The chain uses TRBV11-2 and TRBJ2-1, with 7 nucleotides matching TRBD2. The sample was CD4+ T cells sorted from blood. The receptor's source is a human donor in good health. CDR3 in amino acids: CASSRTSYNEQFF. CDR3 coding DNA: TGTGCCAGCAGTCGGACTAGCTACAATGAGCAGTTCTTC.